Presented here are 22 T cell receptor beta chains from one specimen sequenced in a study of blood T cells in healthy people across ages. PCR was performed a second time for about 6 to 12 cycles using a sample-barcoded 5' primer and a J-beta primer mix. One entry per CDR3 protein, called by TCRdb with MiXCR from the 5' RACE reads. The data show about 780,000 distinct CDR3 sequences, 62% seen once. Sequenced input: blood. Receptors were obtained from a man aged 25 to 45 in good health.

Worth noting for this clonotype: A much larger clone differs by one base, so this may be a read error. Since the CDR3 does not end with the conserved phenylalanine or tryptophan, this likely comes from a read error. The chain has TRBV9 and TRBJ2-1, with D possibly matching TRBD2 (6 bases). Between the trimmed V and J ends, which lost 0 bases and 2 bases, there was a span of 9 bases. Germline CDR1 reads SGDLS; CDR2 reads YYNGEE. This CDR3 has 15 residues. The CDR3: CASSVAGETYNEQFL. DNA for the CDR3: TGTGCCAGCAGCGTAGCGGGGGAAACCTACAATGAGCAGTTCTTA.

The chain is built from TRBV6-1 and TRBJ2-3, with 7 bases lining up with TRBD1. The CDR3 length is 15 residues. The junction had 8 bases not matched to a gene; V was cut back by 6 bases and J by 2 bases. CDR1 and CDR2 (germline): MNHNS, SASEGT. This chain's CDR3 is CASSSGTAHTDTQYF. CDR3 DNA: TGTGCCAGCAGCTCCGGGACAGCACACACAGATACGCAGTATTTT.

The sample holds a few counts of this clonotype. The chain combines TRBV3-1 with TRBJ1-2, with TRBD1 matching 10 bases. The ends lost 4 bases at V and 8 bases at J; junction bases unmatched: 4. The CDR3 runs to 13 residues. CDR1 is LGHDT and CDR2 is YNNKEL in the germline V gene (reference sequence). DNA of the CDR3: TGTGCCAGCAGCCGGGACAGGGGAAACGGCTACACCTTC. This translates into CASSRDRGNGYTF.

Concerning this clonotype: The germline gene is not matched at one end of the junction; a read error may be the cause. The chain has TRBV5-1 and TRBJ2-5; D uncertain. Germline values: CDR1 SGHRS, CDR2 YFSETQ. There are 15 residues in the CDR3. The CDR3 reads CASGFGRAYQETQYF. The CDR3 nucleotides are TGCGCCAGCGGCTTTGGTAGGGCCTACCAAGAGACCCAGTACTTC.

The gene calls are TRBV4-3 and TRBJ2-7; D gene ambiguous. CDR1 is LGHNA, CDR2 YSLEER, per germline. CDR3 length: 15 residues. The V gene lost 2 bases and the J gene lost 2 bases, with 13 bases spanning the gap. CDR3 in DNA: TGCGCCAGCAGCCAACTTACGACGGAAACCTACGAGCAGTACTTC. Translated, it gives CASSQLTTETYEQYF.

This sequence joins TRBV6-1 and TRBJ2-7; D gene ambiguous. The J call may not be correct, given that the DNA end is closer to TRBJ2-5. The CDR3 runs to 14 residues. The germline CDR1 and CDR2 sequences are MNHNS and SASEGT. The chain's CDR3 is CASSEALGRETQYF. The CDR3 DNA follows: TGTGCCAGCAGTGAAGCGCTTGGTAGAGAGACCCAGTACTTC.

This clonotype has more than one count but fewer than ten. The chain combines TRBV12-3 or TRBV12-4 with TRBJ2-7, with D uncertain. This CDR3 spans 13 amino acids. The V gene lost 3 bases and the J gene lost 2 bases, with 8 bases spanning the gap. The CDR3: CASSLHSTYEQYF. The CDR3 bases are TGTGCCAGCAGTTTGCACTCGACCTACGAGCAGTACTTC.

This chain joins TRBV7-2 and TRBJ2-4, with 11 positions matching TRBD2. Near its end, the DNA agrees better with TRBJ2-7, so the J call may be wrong. Germline CDR1 is SGHTA and CDR2 is FQGNSA. The CDR3 runs to 15 residues. CDR3 bases: TGTGCCAGCACCATTAGCGGGGGGGCAGCCTACGAGCAGTACTTC. This translates into CASTISGGAAYEQYF.

To note about this clonotype: Mismatch with germline at one junction end may stem from a read error. The V and J genes are TRBV7-2 and TRBJ2-3, with D tentatively TRBD1 or TRBD2 (5 bases each). This CDR3 is built from 19 residues. Germline V lookup: CDR1 SGHTA, CDR2 FQGNSA. The CDR3 DNA reads TGTGCCAGCAGCTTAGTGGTCAGGGTCATCCCTTCTAGCACTGATACGCAGTATTTT. Translating gives CASSLVVRVIPSSTDTQYF.

This rearrangement joins TRBV6-5 to TRBJ1-6; D is undetermined. CDR3 length: 14 residues. The germline CDR1 and CDR2 sequences are MNHEY and SVGAGI. Trimming stripped 0 bases from V and 7 bases from J, with 7 bases between. The CDR3 here is CASSYSGWNSPLHF. CDR3 sequence (DNA): TGTGCCAGCAGTTACTCCGGGTGGAATTCACCCCTCCACTTT.

As DNA, the CDR3 is TGTGCCAGCAGCCCCGCTAGCGGGGGGGCCGAAAGTTCGGAGACCCAGTACTTC. Protein product: CASSPASGGAESSETQYF. The V call is TRBV28, the J call TRBJ2-5; 12 bases align to TRBD2. The CDR3 loop spans 18 amino acids. Per the germline V gene, CDR1 is MDHEN and CDR2 is SYDVKM. With 6 bases clipped from V and 5 bases from J, the junction kept 16 bases outside the gene matches.

This clonotype was detected a few times. This sequence joins TRBV7-8 and TRBJ2-4, with D perhaps TRBD1 (5 bases). V was cut by 8 bases and J by 8 bases, with 13 bases left in between. The CDR3 runs 12 residues. Germline V gene sequence: CDR1 SGHVS, CDR2 FQNEAQ. CDR3 sequence reads: CASGQGKDIQYF. The CDR3 DNA reads TGTGCCAGCGGTCAGGGAAAGGACATTCAGTACTTC.

CDR3 sequence (DNA): TGCAGTGCTTCCGGGTCCCCCTACGAGCAGTACTTC. The encoded protein is CSASGSPYEQYF. The rearrangement links TRBV20-1 to TRBJ2-7, with D uncertain. The CDR3 length is 12 residues. CDR1 DFQATT and CDR2 SNEGSKA come from the germline V gene (reference sequence). V gave up 5 bases and J gave up 2 bases, with 10 bases separating them.

This clonotype was seen more than once but under ten times. The V call is TRBV6-2 or TRBV6-3, the J call TRBJ2-1, with 14 bases identical to TRBD2. This CDR3 comprises 15 residues. Germline lookup yields CDR1 MNHEY and CDR2 SVGEGT. V lost 6 bases, J lost 8 bases, and 6 bases stayed unmatched. DNA for the CDR3: TGTGCCAGCAGAAGGGGACTAGCGGGGGTAGATGAGCAGTTCTTC. Its protein is CASRRGLAGVDEQFF.

This rearrangement joins TRBV6-4 to TRBJ2-3; D is possibly TRBD2 (5 bases). This CDR3 has 16 amino acids. CDR1 and CDR2 (germline): MRHNA, SNTAGT. Between the trimmed V and J ends, which lost 4 bases and 5 bases, there was a span of 19 bases. The CDR3 reads CASSARAGGGGDTQYF. CDR3 in DNA: TGTGCCAGCAGTGCACGTGCTGGCGGAGGAGGAGATACGCAGTATTTT.

This chain joins TRBV20-1 and TRBJ2-5; D perhaps matches TRBD1 (5 bases). The V and J ends lost 6 bases and 1 base respectively, with 9 bases between them. The CDR3 contains 12 residues. Germline V gene data show CDR1 as DFQATT and CDR2 as SNEGSKA (reference sequence). CDR3 in DNA: TGCAGTGCGCCGACAGTCCAAGAGACCCAGTACTTC. Protein: CSAPTVQETQYF.

This clonotype occurred once. This rearrangement joins TRBV4-1 to TRBJ2-1; 8 bases are a match to TRBD2. Germline loops: CDR1 MGHRA, CDR2 YSYEKL. Unmatched junction bases numbered 14, after V lost 2 bases and J lost 8 bases. This CDR3 spans 17 amino acids. CDR3 DNA sequence: TGCGCCAGCAGCCAATTCAGGACGGGACTAGAGGCGTATGAGCAGTTCTTC. It codes for CASSQFRTGLEAYEQFF.

This clonotype appeared a single time. This chain links TRBV7-2 with TRBJ2-3, with D unclear. Trimming stripped 1 base from V and 1 base from J, with 9 bases between. This CDR3 is built from 15 residues. Germline V gives CDR1 SGHTA, CDR2 FQGNSA. The CDR3 reads CASSLVGSRTDTQYF. CDR3 sequence (DNA): TGTGCCAGCAGCTTAGTAGGTAGCCGCACAGATACGCAGTATTTT.

The chain recombines TRBV28 with TRBJ2-3; D may be TRBD1 (6 bases). The CDR3 is 14 amino acids. The germline V gene encodes CDR1 MDHEN and CDR2 SYDVKM. V was pared by 4 bases and J by 4 bases, with 12 bases between. CDR3 amino acids: CASSYPRGPDTQYF. The CDR3 coding sequence is TGTGCCAGCAGTTACCCCAGGGGCCCAGATACGCAGTATTTT. The variable domain in full, completed from reference TRBV28 and TRBJ2-3, reads DVKVTQSSRYLVKRTGEKVFLECVQDMDHENMFWYRQDPGLGLRLIYFSYDVKMKEKGDIPEGYSVSREKKERFSLILESASTNQTSMYLCASSYPRGPDTQYFGPGTRLTVL.

J is TRBJ2-1 and V is TRBV12-3 or TRBV12-4; a weak D match, TRBD2 (7 bases). The CDR3 contains 15 residues. Trimming pared 2 bases from V and 6 bases from J, leaving 14 bases between. The CDR3 region has the DNA TGTGCCAGCAGTTTAAGGGGGGGCCTCTCCAATGAGCAGTTCTTC. Its protein is CASSLRGGLSNEQFF.

The chain carries TRBV9 and TRBJ2-5, with D possibly matching TRBD1 (5 bases). The DNA end is more similar to TRBJ2-7, so the J call may be wrong. The CDR3 is 15 residues long. The germline gives CDR1 SGDLS, CDR2 YYNGEE. The CDR3 here is CASSVASGATYEQYF. The CDR3 DNA is TGTGCCAGCAGCGTAGCTAGTGGGGCGACCTACGAGCAGTACTTC.

There are many counts of this clonotype. The rearrangement uses TRBV27 and TRBJ2-6, with D perhaps matching TRBD1 (6 bases). Trimming shortened V by 6 bases and J by 1 base, and 10 bases separated the two germline ends. The V gene's germline CDR1 is MNHEY and CDR2 SMNVEV (reference sequence). The CDR3 extends over 15 amino acids. The CDR3, as DNA: TGTGCCAGCAGAGTCAGGGGATCTGGGGCCAACGTCCTGACTTTC. Its protein product is CASRVRGSGANVLTF.